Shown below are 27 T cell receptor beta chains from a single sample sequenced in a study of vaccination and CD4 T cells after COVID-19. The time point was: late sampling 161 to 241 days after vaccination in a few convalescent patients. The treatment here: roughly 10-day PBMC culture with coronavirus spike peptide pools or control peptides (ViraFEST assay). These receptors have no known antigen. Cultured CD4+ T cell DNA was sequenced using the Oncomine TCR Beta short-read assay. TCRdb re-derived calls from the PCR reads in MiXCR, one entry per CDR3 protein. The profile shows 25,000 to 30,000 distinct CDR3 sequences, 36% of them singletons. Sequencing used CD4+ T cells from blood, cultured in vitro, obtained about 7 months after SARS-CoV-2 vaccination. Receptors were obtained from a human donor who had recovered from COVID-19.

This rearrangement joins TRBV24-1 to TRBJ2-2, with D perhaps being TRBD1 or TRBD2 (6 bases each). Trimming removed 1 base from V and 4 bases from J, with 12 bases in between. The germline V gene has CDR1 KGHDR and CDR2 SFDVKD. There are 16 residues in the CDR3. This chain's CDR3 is CATSDFGGRGTGELFF. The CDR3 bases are TGTGCCACCAGTGATTTCGGGGGCCGGGGCACCGGGGAGCTGTTTTTT.

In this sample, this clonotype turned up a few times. The CDR3 DNA is TGCAGCGTTACAACAGGGTTGAACACTGAAGCTTTCTTT. Its protein product is CSVTTGLNTEAFF. This chain joins TRBV29-1 and TRBJ1-1; TRBD1 is a possible D gene (6 bases). Germline values: CDR1 SQVTM, CDR2 ANQGSEA. The CDR3 consists of 13 residues. V gave up 5 bases and J gave up 0 bases, with 10 bases separating them. The full variable domain, rest sourced from reference TRBV29-1 and TRBJ1-1, is SAVISQKPSRDICQRGTSLTIQCQVDSQVTMMFWYRQQPGQSLTLIATANQGSEATYESGFVIDKFPISRPNLTFSTLTVSNMSPEDSSIYLCSVTTGLNTEAFFGQGTRLTVV.

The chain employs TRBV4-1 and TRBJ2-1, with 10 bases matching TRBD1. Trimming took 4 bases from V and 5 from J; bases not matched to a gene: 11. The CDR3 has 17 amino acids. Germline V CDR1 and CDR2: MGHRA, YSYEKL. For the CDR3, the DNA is TGCGCCAGCAGCCTTTTTGCCGGACAGGGGGTGAACAATGAGCAGTTCTTC. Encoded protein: CASSLFAGQGVNNEQFF.

The CDR3 protein is CSATNNEKLFF. The CDR3 DNA reads as TGCAGTGCTACCAACAATGAAAAACTGTTTTTT. The chain employs TRBV20-1 and TRBJ1-4; no firm D call. V lost 4 bases and J lost 5, with 5 bases in between. The V gene's germline CDR1 is DFQATT and CDR2 SNEGSKA (reference sequence). The CDR3 has 11 amino acids.

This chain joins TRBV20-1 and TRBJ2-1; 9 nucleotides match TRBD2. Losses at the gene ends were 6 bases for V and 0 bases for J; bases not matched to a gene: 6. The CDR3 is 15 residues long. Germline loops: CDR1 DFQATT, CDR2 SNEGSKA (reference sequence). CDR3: CSASLAGSSYNEQFF. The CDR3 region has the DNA TGCAGTGCCAGTCTAGCGGGGAGCTCCTACAATGAGCAGTTCTTC.

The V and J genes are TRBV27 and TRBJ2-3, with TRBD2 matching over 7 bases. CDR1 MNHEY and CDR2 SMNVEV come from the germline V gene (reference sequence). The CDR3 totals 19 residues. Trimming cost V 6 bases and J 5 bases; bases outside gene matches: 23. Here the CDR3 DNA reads TGTGCCAGCAGCCCGACCCCCCCAAATACTAGCGCGACCCGAGATACGCAGTATTTT. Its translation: CASSPTPPNTSATRDTQYF.

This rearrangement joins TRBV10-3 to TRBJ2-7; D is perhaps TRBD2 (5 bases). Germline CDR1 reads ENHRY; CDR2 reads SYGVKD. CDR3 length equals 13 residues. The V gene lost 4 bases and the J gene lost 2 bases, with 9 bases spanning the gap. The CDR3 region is CAISGYGTYEQYF. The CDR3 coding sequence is TGTGCCATCAGTGGGTACGGGACCTACGAGCAGTACTTC.

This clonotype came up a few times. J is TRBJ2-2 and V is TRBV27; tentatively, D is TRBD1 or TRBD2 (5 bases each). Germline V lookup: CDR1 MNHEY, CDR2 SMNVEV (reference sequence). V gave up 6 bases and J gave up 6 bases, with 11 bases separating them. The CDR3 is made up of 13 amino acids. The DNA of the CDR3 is TGTGCCAGCAGCCGACTGGGGGCCGGGGAGCTGTTTTTT. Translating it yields CASSRLGAGELFF.

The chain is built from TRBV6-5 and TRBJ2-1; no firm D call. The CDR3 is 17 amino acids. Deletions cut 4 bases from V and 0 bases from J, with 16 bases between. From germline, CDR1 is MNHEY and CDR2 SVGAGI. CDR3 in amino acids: CASSSFNARSSYNEQFF. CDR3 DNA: TGTGCCAGCAGTTCATTCAATGCGAGGAGCTCCTACAATGAGCAGTTCTTC.

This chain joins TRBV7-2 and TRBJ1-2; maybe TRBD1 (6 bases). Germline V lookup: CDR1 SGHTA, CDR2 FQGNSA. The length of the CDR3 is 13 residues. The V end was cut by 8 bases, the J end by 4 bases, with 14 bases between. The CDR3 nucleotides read TGTGCCAGCGGGACGCGGACAGCCTATGGCTACACCTTC. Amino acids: CASGTRTAYGYTF.

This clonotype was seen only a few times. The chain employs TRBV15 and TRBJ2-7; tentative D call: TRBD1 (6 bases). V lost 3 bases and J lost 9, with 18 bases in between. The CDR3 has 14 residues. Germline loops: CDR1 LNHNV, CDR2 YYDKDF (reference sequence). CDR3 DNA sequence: TGTGCCACCAGCAGCGGTGGGGGCGCCCCCGGGCAGTACTTC. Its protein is CATSSGGGAPGQYF. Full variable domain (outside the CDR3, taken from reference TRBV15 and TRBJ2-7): DAMVIQNPRYQVTQFGKPVTLSCSQTLNHNVMYWYQQKSSQAPKLLFHYYDKDFNNEADTPDNFQSRRPNTSFCFLDIRSPGLGDTAMYLCATSSGGGAPGQYFGPGTRLTVT.

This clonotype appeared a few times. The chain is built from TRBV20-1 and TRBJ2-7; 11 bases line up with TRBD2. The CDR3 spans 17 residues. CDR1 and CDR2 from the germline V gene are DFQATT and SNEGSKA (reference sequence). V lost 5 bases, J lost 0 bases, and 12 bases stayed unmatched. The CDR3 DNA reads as TGCAGTGCTCGGACTCGGACTAGCGGGCGGAGCTCCTACGAGCAGTACTTC. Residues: CSARTRTSGRSSYEQYF.

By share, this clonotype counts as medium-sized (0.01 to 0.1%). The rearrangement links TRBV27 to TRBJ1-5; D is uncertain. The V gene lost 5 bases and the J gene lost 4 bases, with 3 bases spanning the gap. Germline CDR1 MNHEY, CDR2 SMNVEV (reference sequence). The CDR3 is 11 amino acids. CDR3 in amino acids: CASSPNQPQHF. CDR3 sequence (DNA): TGTGCCAGCAGTCCTAATCAGCCCCAGCATTTT.

In DNA, the CDR3 is TGTGCCAGCAGTTCCCGAGGAGCGAACACAGATACGCAGTATTTT. Encoded protein: CASSSRGANTDTQYF. The J gene is TRBJ2-3, the V gene TRBV27, with D uncertain. Germline V gene sequence: CDR1 MNHEY, CDR2 SMNVEV (reference sequence). The V end lost 4 bases, the J end lost 2 bases, and 13 bases lay between the germline ends. CDR3 size: 15 residues.

The CDR3 here is CSAGQGNTEAFF. Written as DNA, the CDR3 is TGCAGTGCTGGACAGGGGAACACTGAAGCTTTCTTT. The genes are TRBV20-1 and TRBJ1-1; 8 bases are a match to TRBD1. The CDR3 is made up of 12 amino acids. CDR1 DFQATT and CDR2 SNEGSKA come from the germline V gene (reference sequence). Trimming at V came to 5 bases and at J to 1 base, leaving 0 bases not matched to a gene.

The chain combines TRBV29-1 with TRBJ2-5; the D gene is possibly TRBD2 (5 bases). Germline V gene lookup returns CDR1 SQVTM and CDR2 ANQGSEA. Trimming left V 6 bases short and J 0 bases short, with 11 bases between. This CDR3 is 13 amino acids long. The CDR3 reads CSVSGADQETQYF. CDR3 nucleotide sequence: TGCAGCGTCAGTGGAGCGGACCAAGAGACCCAGTACTTC.

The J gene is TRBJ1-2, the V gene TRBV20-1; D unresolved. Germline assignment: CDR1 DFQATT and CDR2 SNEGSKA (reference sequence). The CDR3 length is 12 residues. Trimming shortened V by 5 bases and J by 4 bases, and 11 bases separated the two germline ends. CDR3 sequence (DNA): TGCAGTGCTTTTACAGTGGGCTATGGCTACACCTTC. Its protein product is CSAFTVGYGYTF.

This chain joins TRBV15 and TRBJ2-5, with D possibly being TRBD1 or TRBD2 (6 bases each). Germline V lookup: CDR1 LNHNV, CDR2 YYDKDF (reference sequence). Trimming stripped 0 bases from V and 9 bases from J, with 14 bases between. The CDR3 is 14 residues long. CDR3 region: CATSRDTGARPQYF. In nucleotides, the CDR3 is TGTGCCACCAGCAGAGATACGGGGGCCCGGCCCCAGTACTTC.

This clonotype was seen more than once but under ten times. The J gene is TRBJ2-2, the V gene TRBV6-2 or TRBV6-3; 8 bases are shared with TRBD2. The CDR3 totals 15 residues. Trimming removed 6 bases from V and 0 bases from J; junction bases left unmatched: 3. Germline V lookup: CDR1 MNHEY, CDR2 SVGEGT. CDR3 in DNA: TGTGCCAGCAGCCTCGGGGGGGCGAACACCGGGGAGCTGTTTTTT. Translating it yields CASSLGGANTGELFF.

This CDR3 is CASSAGYEQYF. CDR3 in DNA: TGTGCCAGCAGCGCCGGCTACGAGCAGTACTTC. V usage is TRBV28 and J usage is TRBJ2-7; D gene unclear. There are 11 residues in the CDR3. The ends were cut back, 6 bases at V and 3 bases at J, with 6 bases in the middle. Germline V lookup: CDR1 MDHEN, CDR2 SYDVKM.

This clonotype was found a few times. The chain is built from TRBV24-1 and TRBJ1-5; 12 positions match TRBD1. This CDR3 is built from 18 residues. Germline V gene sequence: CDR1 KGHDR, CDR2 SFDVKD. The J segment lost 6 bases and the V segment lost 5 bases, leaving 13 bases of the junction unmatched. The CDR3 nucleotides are TGTGCCACCAGTGGGGGACAGGGGGCTTCTTATAGTTCTCAGCCCCAGCATTTT. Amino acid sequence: CATSGGQGASYSSQPQHF.

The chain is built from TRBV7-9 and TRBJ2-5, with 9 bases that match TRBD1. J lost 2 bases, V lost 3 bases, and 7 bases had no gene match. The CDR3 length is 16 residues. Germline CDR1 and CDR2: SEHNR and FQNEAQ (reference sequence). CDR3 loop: CASSFRGDRAQETQYF. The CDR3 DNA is TGTGCCAGCAGCTTTCGGGGGGACAGGGCTCAAGAGACCCAGTACTTC.

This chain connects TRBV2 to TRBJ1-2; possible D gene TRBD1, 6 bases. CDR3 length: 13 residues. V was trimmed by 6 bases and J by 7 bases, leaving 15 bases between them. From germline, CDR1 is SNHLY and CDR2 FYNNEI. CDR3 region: CASRQGATAGYTF. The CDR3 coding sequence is TGTGCCAGCAGACAGGGTGCGACTGCTGGCTACACCTTC. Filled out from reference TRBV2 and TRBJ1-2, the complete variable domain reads EPEVTQTPSHQVTQMGQEVILRCVPISNHLYFYWYRQILGQKVEFLVSFYNNEISEKSEIFDDQFSVERPDGSNFTLKIRSTKLEDSAMYFCASRQGATAGYTFGSGTRLTVV.

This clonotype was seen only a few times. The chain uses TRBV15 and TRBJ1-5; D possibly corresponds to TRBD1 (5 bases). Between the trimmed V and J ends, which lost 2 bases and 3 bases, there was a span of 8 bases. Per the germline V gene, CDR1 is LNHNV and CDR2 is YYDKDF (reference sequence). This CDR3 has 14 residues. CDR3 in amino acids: CATSRNRNNQPQHF. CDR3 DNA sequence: TGTGCCACCAGCAGAAACAGGAACAATCAGCCCCAGCATTTT.

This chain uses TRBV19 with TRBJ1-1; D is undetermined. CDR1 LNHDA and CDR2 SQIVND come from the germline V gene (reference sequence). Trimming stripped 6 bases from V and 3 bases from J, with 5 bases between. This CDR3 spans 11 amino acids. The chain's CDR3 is CASSTYTEAFF. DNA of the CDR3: TGTGCCAGTAGCACCTACACTGAAGCTTTCTTT.

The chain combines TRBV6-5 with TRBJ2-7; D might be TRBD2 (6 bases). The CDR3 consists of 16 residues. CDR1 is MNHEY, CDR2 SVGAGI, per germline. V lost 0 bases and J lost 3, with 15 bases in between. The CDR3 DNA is TGTGCCAGCAGTTACTCCCTGGGTGGTAGCGGCTACGAGCAGTACTTC. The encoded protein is CASSYSLGGSGYEQYF.

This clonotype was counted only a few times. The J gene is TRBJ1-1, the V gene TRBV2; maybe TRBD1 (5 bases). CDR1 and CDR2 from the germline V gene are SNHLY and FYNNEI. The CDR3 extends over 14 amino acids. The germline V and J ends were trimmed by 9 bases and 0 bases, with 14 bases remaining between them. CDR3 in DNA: TGTGCCAGGGGGGACCTTGGGGTGAACACTGAAGCTTTCTTT. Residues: CARGDLGVNTEAFF. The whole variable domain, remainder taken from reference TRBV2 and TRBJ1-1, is EPEVTQTPSHQVTQMGQEVILRCVPISNHLYFYWYRQILGQKVEFLVSFYNNEISEKSEIFDDQFSVERPDGSNFTLKIRSTKLEDSAMYFCARGDLGVNTEAFFGQGTRLTVV.